Below are 30 T cell receptor beta chains sequenced from a single sample in a study of blood T cells in healthy people across ages. A second PCR, run for roughly 7 to 11 cycles, used a sample-barcoded 5' primer plus a J-beta primer mix. TCRdb reprocessed the 5' RACE reads via MiXCR and lists one record per CDR3 protein. The sample holds roughly 800,000 distinct CDR3 sequences, about 62% seen once. The sequenced sample consisted of blood. These receptor sequences come from a young man in good health.

This clonotype occurred once. An end of the junction differs from the germline gene, which may be a read error. The chain carries TRBV30 and TRBJ2-5, with 7 positions matching TRBD2. Per the germline V gene, CDR1 is GTSNPN and CDR2 is SVGIG (reference sequence). The CDR3 has 12 amino acids. CDR3 DNA: TGTGCCGGGAGTGTACGCGGGGGAGAGCAGTACTTC. It codes for CAGSVRGGEQYF.

V is TRBV4-1 and J is TRBJ2-3; D possibly corresponds to TRBD1 (6 bases). This CDR3 comprises 18 residues. V was shortened by 2 bases and J by 4 bases, with 22 bases between the two germline ends. CDR1 and CDR2 (germline): MGHRA, YSYEKL. The CDR3 reads CASSQPPLRQGSSDTQYF. The DNA for the CDR3 is TGCGCCAGCAGCCAACCACCCCTCCGGCAGGGGAGTTCAGATACGCAGTATTTT.

The J gene is TRBJ2-5, the V gene TRBV29-1; the D is unclear. This CDR3 is 12 amino acids long. Germline CDR1 and CDR2: SQVTM and ANQGSEA. Trimming took 2 bases from V and 4 from J, leaving 8 bases between them. The DNA of the CDR3 is TGCAGCGTTGAAACAGTAGGAGAGACCCAGTACTTC. Translating it yields CSVETVGETQYF.

The gene calls are TRBV29-1 and TRBJ2-2, with 10 nucleotides matching TRBD1. Germline values: CDR1 SQVTM, CDR2 ANQGSEA. This CDR3 has 15 residues. The trim removed 1 base at V and 4 bases at J, leaving 3 bases unmatched. CDR3 sequence (DNA): TGCAGCGTTGAAGGCGGGACAGGGGTCACCGGGGAGCTGTTTTTT. This encodes CSVEGGTGVTGELFF.

Only a few counts were recorded for this clonotype. The V gene is TRBV29-1, the J gene TRBJ2-3, with D tentatively TRBD1 (5 bases). The CDR3 loop spans 11 amino acids. The V gene lost 5 bases and the J gene lost 9 bases, with 12 bases spanning the gap. Per the germline V gene, CDR1 is SQVTM and CDR2 is ANQGSEA. CDR3 residues: CSVPQGGTQYF. For the CDR3, the DNA is TGCAGCGTTCCTCAGGGTGGAACGCAGTATTTT.

This chain uses TRBV5-8 with TRBJ1-6; D is ambiguous. CDR3 length: 15 residues. V was clipped by 4 bases and J by 4 bases, with 12 bases between them. Per germline, CDR1 SGHTS and CDR2 YDEGEE. The CDR3 nucleotides are TGTGCCAGCAGCGCCGGAGTCTCTTATAATTCACCCCTCCACTTT. Translating it yields CASSAGVSYNSPLHF.

The table lists this clonotype with a count of one. The chain recombines TRBV7-2 with TRBJ2-4, with D unclear. Germline V gene lookup returns CDR1 SGHTA and CDR2 FQGNSA. V was shortened by 2 bases and J by 9 bases, with 17 bases between the two germline ends. The CDR3 length is 15 residues. The CDR3 nucleotides read TGTGCCAGCAGCTTATGCGGAAGACTTCCCCGCATTCAGTACTTC. Protein: CASSLCGRLPRIQYF.

V and J are TRBV10-3 and TRBJ1-2; 10 nucleotides align to TRBD1. J gave up 6 bases and V 6 bases, and 10 bases lay outside the gene matches. The CDR3 contains 15 residues. Germline assignment: CDR1 ENHRY and CDR2 SYGVKD. CDR3 residues: CAIRSGTGERDGYTF. DNA of the CDR3: TGTGCCATCAGATCCGGGACAGGGGAGAGGGATGGCTACACCTTC.

The chain is built from TRBV12-3 or TRBV12-4 and TRBJ1-2; D gene unclear. The V gene lost 5 bases and the J gene lost 5 bases, with 21 bases spanning the gap. This CDR3 is 16 amino acids long. Written as DNA, the CDR3 is TGTGCCAGCAGTCTTCTTCCACCGACCCAGGCTTATGGCTACACCTTC. Its translation is CASSLLPPTQAYGYTF.

The genes are TRBV20-1 and TRBJ1-1; D gene ambiguous. This CDR3 contains 14 residues. With 3 bases removed from V and 2 bases from J, the gap between germline ends came to 13 bases. CDR1 and CDR2 from the germline V gene are DFQATT and SNEGSKA (reference sequence). The CDR3 spells CSARGPGTNTEAFF. The CDR3 DNA is TGCAGTGCTAGGGGTCCAGGAACAAACACTGAAGCTTTCTTT.

The genes are TRBV11-2 and TRBJ1-1; D remains ambiguous. V was clipped by 0 bases and J by 6 bases, with 11 bases between them. Germline V lookup: CDR1 SGHAT, CDR2 FQNNGV. The CDR3 runs 14 residues. The CDR3 protein is CASSLEGIAAEAFF. The CDR3 nucleotides are TGTGCCAGCAGCTTAGAAGGTATTGCGGCTGAAGCTTTCTTT.

The rearrangement links TRBV4-1 to TRBJ2-3, with D perhaps being TRBD1 or TRBD2 (5 bases each). Germline CDR1 and CDR2: MGHRA and YSYEKL. This CDR3 region has 18 residues. V was pared by 0 bases and J by 1 base, with 17 bases between. In DNA, the CDR3 is TGCGCCAGCAGCCAAGAACGGGGCAGTGAACGCCGCACAGATACGCAGTATTTT. It is translated as CASSQERGSERRTDTQYF.

Remarks on this clonotype: The germline gene is not matched at one end of the junction; a read error may be the cause. The CDR3 DNA reads TGTGCCAGCAGCCCTAATATGGGGGGTACCTACAAGGAGCAGTTCTTC. It is translated as CASSPNMGGTYKEQFF. This chain connects TRBV7-2 to TRBJ2-1; D is perhaps TRBD2 (6 bases). The germline V gene encodes CDR1 SGHTA and CDR2 FQGNSA. This CDR3 comprises 16 residues. The full variable domain, with the rest looked up from reference TRBV7-2 and TRBJ2-1, is GAGVSQSPSNKVTEKGKDVELRCDPISGHTALYWYRQSLGQGLEFLIYFQGNSAPDKSGLPSDRFSAERTGGSVSTLTIQRTQQEDSAVYLCASSPNMGGTYKEQFFGPGTRLTVL.

This rearrangement joins TRBV12-3 or TRBV12-4 to TRBJ1-1; D gene unclear. The V end lost 2 bases, the J end lost 0 bases, and 10 bases lay between the germline ends. The CDR3 is 15 residues long. The CDR3 here is CASSLRRTMNTEAFF. The DNA for the CDR3 is TGTGCCAGCAGTTTACGCAGGACCATGAACACTGAAGCTTTCTTT.

V usage is TRBV24-1 and J usage is TRBJ2-1, with D maybe TRBD2 (5 bases). Germline V gene lookup returns CDR1 KGHDR and CDR2 SFDVKD. With 4 bases removed from V and 5 bases from J, the gap between germline ends came to 11 bases. This CDR3 spans 14 amino acids. This CDR3 reads CATSDPGLDNEQFF. The CDR3, as DNA: TGTGCCACCAGTGACCCTGGACTCGACAATGAGCAGTTCTTC.

V is TRBV7-9 and J is TRBJ1-2, with no clear D. The CDR3 is 14 residues long. Germline values: CDR1 SEHNR, CDR2 FQNEAQ (reference sequence). Trimming stripped 5 bases from V and 3 bases from J, with 13 bases between. The CDR3 DNA sequence: TGTGCCAGCAGCCGTGATCGACCGTACTATGGCTACACCTTC. It is translated as CASSRDRPYYGYTF.

J is TRBJ2-1 and V is TRBV29-1; TRBD2 aligns across 9 bases. The junction had 5 bases not matched to a gene; V was cut back by 7 bases and J by 4 bases. Germline CDR1 SQVTM, CDR2 ANQGSEA. CDR3 length: 13 amino acids. CDR3 protein: CSAGLALYNEQFF. CDR3 coding DNA: TGCAGCGCAGGACTAGCGCTGTACAATGAGCAGTTCTTC.

This chain connects TRBV7-2 to TRBJ2-7; 8 bases map to TRBD1. Germline lookup yields CDR1 SGHTA and CDR2 FQGNSA. Unmatched junction bases numbered 6, after V lost 5 bases and J lost 0 bases. The CDR3 totals 15 residues. The CDR3 loop is CASSQGQAFSYEQYF. The CDR3, as DNA: TGTGCCAGCAGCCAGGGACAGGCTTTCTCCTACGAGCAGTACTTC.

The chain links TRBV7-9 to TRBJ2-5; D unclear. The CDR3 sequence is 11 residues long. Trimming pared 8 bases from V and 2 bases from J, leaving 6 bases between. Germline V gives CDR1 SEHNR, CDR2 FQNEAQ (reference sequence). The CDR3 protein is CASATQETQYF. DNA of the CDR3: TGTGCCAGCGCTACACAAGAGACCCAGTACTTC.

In its sample, this clonotype was seen once. J is TRBJ1-1 and V is TRBV6-5; TRBD1 might be the D (5 bases). Germline CDR1 and CDR2: MNHEY and SVGAGI. The CDR3 contains 14 residues. The V and J ends lost 4 bases and 0 bases respectively, with 9 bases between them. CDR3 protein: CASSWGFMNTEAFF. Written as DNA, the CDR3 is TGTGCCAGCAGTTGGGGGTTCATGAACACTGAAGCTTTCTTT.

The genes are TRBV28 and TRBJ2-3, with D possibly matching TRBD1 (5 bases). CDR3 length: 17 amino acids. The germline CDR1 and CDR2 sequences are MDHEN and SYDVKM. Trimming pared 4 bases from V and 6 bases from J, leaving 23 bases between. The CDR3 DNA follows: TGTGCCAGCAGTTCCCGTCAGGGTGCTGGGTTTCTGGATACGCAGTATTTT. Amino acids: CASSSRQGAGFLDTQYF.

The chain recombines TRBV24-1 with TRBJ2-3, with TRBD2 matching 8 bases. V lost 7 bases, J lost 1 base, and 3 bases stayed unmatched. CDR1 KGHDR and CDR2 SFDVKD come from the germline V gene. The CDR3 has 14 residues. The CDR3 bases are TGTGCCACCAGCCCGGGGGGGCGCACAGATACGCAGTATTTT. It translates to CATSPGGRTDTQYF.

This clonotype occurred a few times. CDR3 loop: CATSSGGNEKLFF. The CDR3 bases are TGTGCCACCAGCTCAGGGGGGAATGAAAAACTGTTTTTT. The rearrangement links TRBV15 to TRBJ1-4; 7 nucleotides align to TRBD1. CDR3 length: 13 amino acids. The ends lost 5 bases at V and 5 bases at J; junction bases unmatched: 2. CDR1 is LNHNV and CDR2 is YYDKDF in the germline V gene (reference sequence).

Comment on this clonotype: Just one base apart from a much larger clone, this may be a read error. V is TRBV20-1 and J is TRBJ2-5; D could derive from TRBD1 or TRBD2 (5 bases each). CDR3 size: 13 residues. Per germline, CDR1 DFQATT and CDR2 SNEGSKA (reference sequence). DNA for the CDR3: TGCAGTACTAGAGATAGGGGCGTAGAGACCCAGTACTTC. It specifies CSTRDRGVETQYF.

This clonotype was detected a few times. The V call is TRBV2, the J call TRBJ2-1; 9 bases fit TRBD2. Trimming cost V 6 bases and J 4 bases; bases outside gene matches: 4. Germline V CDR1 and CDR2: SNHLY, FYNNEI. This CDR3 comprises 14 residues. For the CDR3, the DNA is TGTGCCAGCAGACCTAGCGGGGAGTACAATGAGCAGTTCTTC. It is translated as CASRPSGEYNEQFF.

The chain carries TRBV6-1 and TRBJ2-5, with 7 bases lining up with TRBD1. V trimming: 2 bases; J trimming: 4 bases; junction bases outside the gene matches: 7. Per germline, CDR1 MNHNS and CDR2 SASEGT. This CDR3 has 15 residues. CDR3: CASSEPGQWPETQYF. Here the CDR3 DNA reads TGTGCCAGCAGTGAACCGGGACAGTGGCCAGAGACCCAGTACTTC.

This chain joins TRBV7-9 and TRBJ2-3; TRBD2 is a possible D gene (5 bases). Germline values: CDR1 SEHNR, CDR2 FQNEAQ (reference sequence). V gave up 3 bases and J gave up 3 bases, with 10 bases separating them. CDR3 length: 14 amino acids. CDR3 in DNA: TGTGCCAGCAGCTTCAAGCGGAGGACAGATACGCAGTATTTT. It codes for CASSFKRRTDTQYF.

On this clonotype: This is likely a read error, given that the CDR3 carries no conserved phenylalanine or tryptophan at its end. The chain carries TRBV29-1 and TRBJ2-1, with D perhaps assigned TRBD1 or TRBD2 (5 bases each). The closer fit of TRBJ2-7 to the DNA end suggests the J call may be wrong. The CDR3 covers 12 residues. CDR1 is SQVTM and CDR2 is ANQGSEA in the germline V gene. Here the CDR3 reads CSVLGPGNEQYL. The CDR3 DNA reads as TGCAGCGTTCTGGGACCAGGCAACGAGCAGTACTTG.

The rearrangement joins TRBV30 to TRBJ2-2; TRBD2 aligns across 8 bases. There are 14 residues in the CDR3. V gave up 2 bases and J gave up 7 bases; unmatched junction bases: 6. Germline CDR1 and CDR2: GTSNPN and SVGIG (reference sequence). CDR3 bases: TGTGCCTGGAGTAGCGGGAGAGCGGTCGGGGAGCTGTTTTTT. Its protein is CAWSSGRAVGELFF.

The J gene is TRBJ2-7, the V gene TRBV20-1; D gene uncertain. V was pared by 3 bases and J by 3 bases, with 12 bases between. The CDR3 consists of 13 residues. Germline V lookup: CDR1 DFQATT, CDR2 SNEGSKA (reference sequence). As DNA, the CDR3 is TGCAGTGCTAGCCCGGACGGAAGCTACGAGCAGTACTTC. Its protein is CSASPDGSYEQYF.